Each of the 26 T cell receptor beta chains below was sequenced from the same sample in a study of CD8+ T cells in alopecia areata. cDNA reverse transcribed from extracted RNA served as the sequencing template. Clones were sequenced by immunoSEQ multiplex PCR, and TCRdb holds only the in-frame ones, with some missing. The table has about 200,000 clones, 55% to 70% seen once. Treatment given: oral pan-JAK inhibitor, 5-10 mg twice daily. Here the sequenced sample was CD4+ T cells sorted from blood, taken at week 24, from a patient treated with tofacitinib. All receptors come from a human donor with alopecia areata.

V is TRBV30 and J is TRBJ2-5; D not resolved. The CDR3 runs 12 residues. Germline CDR1 and CDR2: GTSNPN and SVGIG (reference sequence). The CDR3 spells CAFTESQETQYF. The CDR3 nucleotides are TGTGCTTTTACAGAGAGCCAAGAGACCCAGTACTTC.

This chain links TRBV27 with TRBJ2-1; no definite D call. This CDR3 comprises 15 residues. Germline CDR1 MNHEY, CDR2 SMNVEV (reference sequence). V shed 5 bases and J shed 0 bases, with 11 bases lying between them. The CDR3 DNA follows: TGTGCCAGCAGTGCGGACCACAGCTCCTACAATGAGCAGTTCTTC. Translation gives CASSADHSSYNEQFF.

This rearrangement joins TRBV7-9 to TRBJ2-5, with a tentative D call TRBD2 (6 bases). CDR1 SEHNR and CDR2 FQNEAQ come from the germline V gene (reference sequence). Trimming shortened V by 5 bases and J by 4 bases, and 14 bases separated the two germline ends. The CDR3 length is 14 residues. CDR3 coding DNA: TGTGCCAGCAGCCTGGCGTTGGGAGGAGAGACCCAGTACTTC. This sequence encodes CASSLALGGETQYF.

V is TRBV7-9 and J is TRBJ1-3; possible D gene TRBD1, 6 bases. Germline-derived CDR1 and CDR2 are SEHNR and FQNEAQ (reference sequence). The CDR3 is 16 residues long. Between the trimmed V and J ends, which lost 4 bases and 2 bases, there was a span of 15 bases. CDR3 sequence reads: CASSSPRTATGNTIYF. DNA of the CDR3: TGTGCCAGCAGCTCCCCCCGGACAGCAACTGGAAACACCATATATTTT.

V gene TRBV15 combines with J gene TRBJ1-2; TRBD1 matches 8 bases. In germline, CDR1 is LNHNV, CDR2 YYDKDF (reference sequence). J was trimmed by 3 bases and V by 8 bases; bases with no gene match: 8. The CDR3 covers 14 residues. The CDR3 DNA is TGTGCCACCCAGCTGGACAGGGCAGACTATGGCTACACCTTC. It is translated as CATQLDRADYGYTF.

This chain uses TRBV4-3 with TRBJ2-2; 7 positions agree with TRBD1. The ends lost 6 bases at V and 4 bases at J; junction bases unmatched: 8. This CDR3 contains 15 residues. Germline CDR1 LGHNA, CDR2 YSLEER. CDR3 DNA: TGCGCCAGCAGGGGGACAGTCTTACTCACCGGGGAGCTGTTTTTT. As protein: CASRGTVLLTGELFF.

The chain employs TRBV7-2 and TRBJ2-4; 9 positions agree with TRBD2. V dropped 0 bases and J dropped 1; count of bases not matched to a gene: 1. The CDR3 loop spans 16 amino acids. Germline V gene sequence: CDR1 SGHTA, CDR2 FQGNSA. CDR3 in amino acids: CASSLASGRAKNIQYF. DNA for the CDR3: TGTGCCAGCAGCTTAGCCAGCGGGAGGGCCAAAAACATTCAGTACTTC.

The J gene is TRBJ2-2, the V gene TRBV29-1, with D tentatively TRBD1 or TRBD2 (6 bases each). The length of the CDR3 is 12 residues. Trimming left V 3 bases short and J 8 bases short, with 10 bases between. Germline loops: CDR1 SQVTM, CDR2 ANQGSEA. Here the CDR3 reads CSVDSGAGELFF. The CDR3, as DNA: TGCAGCGTTGACTCGGGGGCTGGGGAGCTGTTTTTT.

The V and J genes are TRBV4-3 and TRBJ1-2; tentative D call: TRBD1 (6 bases). The V gene's germline CDR1 is LGHNA and CDR2 YSLEER. The V gene lost 0 bases and the J gene lost 5 bases, with 19 bases spanning the gap. The length of the CDR3 is 17 residues. DNA of the CDR3: TGCGCCAGCAGCCAAGAAACTACTGCGGGGAGGGGGTATGGCTACACCTTC. Translation gives CASSQETTAGRGYGYTF.

This chain links TRBV30 with TRBJ1-1; the D is unclear. The germline V gene has CDR1 GTSNPN and CDR2 SVGIG (reference sequence). The CDR3 extends over 14 amino acids. V was shortened by 0 bases and J by 1 base, with 9 bases between the two germline ends. The CDR3 DNA reads TGTGCCTGGAGTGTAGGACTCCCGAACACTGAAGCTTTCTTT. Its translation is CAWSVGLPNTEAFF.

The chain combines TRBV5-1 with TRBJ2-2, with a weak D call TRBD2 (5 bases). Looked up from germline, CDR1 is SGHRS and CDR2 is YFSETQ. The CDR3 extends over 13 amino acids. Trimming removed 4 bases at V and 4 bases at J, with 8 bases between. In nucleotides, the CDR3 is TGCGCCAGCAGCGTGCGGGTCACCGGGGAGCTGTTTTTT. Translation: CASSVRVTGELFF.

V and J are TRBV4-2 and TRBJ1-5; no definite D call. Germline V CDR1 and CDR2: LGHNA, YNFKEQ. CDR3 size: 14 residues. Between the trimmed V and J ends, which lost 6 bases and 6 bases, there was a span of 15 bases. Here the CDR3 DNA reads TGTGCCAGCAGTCCCCAACTGTTGAGTCAGCCCCAGCATTTT. This translates into CASSPQLLSQPQHF.

In this sample, this clone turned up many times. Different DNA sequences within this sample yield the same CDR3. The genes are TRBV7-2 and TRBJ1-2; D gene ambiguous. V lost 3 bases and J 3 bases, leaving 2 bases between the germline ends. The CDR3 extends over 11 amino acids. From germline, CDR1 is SGHTA and CDR2 FQGNSA. CDR3 sequence (DNA): TGTGCCAGCAGCTTGTACTATGGCTACACCTTC. Translating it yields CASSLYYGYTF.

This chain joins TRBV5-1 and TRBJ2-5; maybe TRBD2 (6 bases). The length of the CDR3 is 14 residues. Trimming stripped 4 bases from V and 2 bases from J, with 12 bases between. Germline CDR1 reads SGHRS; CDR2 reads YFSETQ. The CDR3 is CASSTTAGQETQYF. Written as DNA, the CDR3 is TGCGCCAGCAGCACAACAGCGGGTCAAGAGACCCAGTACTTC.

V is TRBV9 and J is TRBJ2-1, with TRBD2 matching over 12 bases. The germline V gene has CDR1 SGDLS and CDR2 YYNGEE. The J segment lost 5 bases and the V segment lost 1 base, leaving 7 bases of the junction unmatched. CDR3 size: 17 residues. The CDR3 sequence: CASSVPRTSGIDNEQFF. The DNA of the CDR3 is TGTGCCAGCAGCGTACCTCGGACTAGCGGGATCGACAATGAGCAGTTCTTC.

Only a few counts were recorded for this clone. The CDR3 DNA reads TGTGCCACCAGCAGAGATGCGAAGGGAGGTGAAGCTTTCTTT. This translates into CATSRDAKGGEAFF. This chain joins TRBV15 and TRBJ1-1; D is ambiguous. There are 14 residues in the CDR3. In germline, CDR1 is LNHNV, CDR2 YYDKDF (reference sequence). V was trimmed by 0 bases and J by 7 bases, leaving 12 bases between them.

A word on this clone: One junction end does not reproduce the germline sequence, and a read error may be involved. J is TRBJ2-7 and V is TRBV18; D is possibly TRBD1 or TRBD2 (5 bases each). In germline, CDR1 is KGHSH, CDR2 LQKENI. This CDR3 is built from 13 residues. CDR3 amino acids: CASSPHGDASENF. The CDR3, as DNA: TGTGCCAGCTCACCACACGGGGACGCGTCGGAAAACTTC.

This clone was counted a few times. This chain joins TRBV19 and TRBJ2-4; tentatively, D is TRBD2 (5 bases). V was shortened by 8 bases and J by 5 bases, with 16 bases between the two germline ends. The germline CDR1 and CDR2 sequences are LNHDA and SQIVND (reference sequence). CDR3 length: 14 residues. The DNA for the CDR3 is TGTGCCAGTGCCCTGGGCCAGGAGGAAAACATTCAGTACTTC. Translated: CASALGQEENIQYF. Full variable domain (remainder filled in from reference TRBV19 and TRBJ2-4): DGGITQSPKYLFRKEGQNVTLSCEQNLNHDAMYWYRQDPGQGLRLIYYSQIVNDFQKGDIAEGYSVSREKKESFPLTVTSAQKNPTAFYLCASALGQEENIQYFGAGTRLSVL.

The chain uses TRBV30 and TRBJ2-7, with 13 nucleotides matching TRBD2. The V and J ends lost 3 bases and 5 bases, in that order; junction bases with no gene match: 7. The CDR3 spans 15 residues. Germline V gene data show CDR1 as GTSNPN and CDR2 as SVGIG (reference sequence). CDR3 in amino acids: CAWRGRTSGSNEQYF. The CDR3 nucleotides are TGTGCCTGGAGGGGAAGGACTAGCGGGAGTAACGAGCAGTACTTC. Together with reference TRBV30 and TRBJ2-7, the CDR3 gives the full variable domain: SQTIHQWPATLVQPVGSPLSLECTVEGTSNPNLYWYRQAAGRGLQLLFYSVGIGQISSEVPQNLSASRPQDRQFILSSKKLLLSDSGFYLCAWRGRTSGSNEQYFGPGTRLTVT.

The chain recombines TRBV4-1 with TRBJ2-5, with 11 bases matching TRBD2. Unmatched junction bases numbered 7, after V lost 0 bases and J lost 4 bases. This CDR3 contains 17 residues. The V gene's germline CDR1 is MGHRA and CDR2 YSYEKL. CDR3 residues: CASSQDRLAGGGETQYF. The DNA for the CDR3 is TGCGCCAGCAGCCAAGATAGGTTAGCGGGAGGGGGAGAGACCCAGTACTTC.

V and J are TRBV30 and TRBJ2-7, with unresolved D. V was pared by 3 bases and J by 0 bases, with 12 bases between. Germline values: CDR1 GTSNPN, CDR2 SVGIG (reference sequence). The CDR3 is made up of 14 amino acids. The CDR3 nucleotides are TGTGCCTGGAGCGGAAGACTGCGCTCCTACGAGCAGTACTTC. Translation gives CAWSGRLRSYEQYF.

The rearrangement uses TRBV29-1 and TRBJ2-3; a possible D gene is TRBD1 (6 bases). The CDR3 is 13 residues long. Germline CDR1 SQVTM, CDR2 ANQGSEA. V was pared by 3 bases and J by 3 bases, with 10 bases between. The CDR3, as DNA: TGCAGCGTTGAGACAGGCAGAACAGATACGCAGTATTTT. This codes for CSVETGRTDTQYF.

This clone has a handful of counts. The rearrangement uses TRBV14 and TRBJ1-2, with D possibly being TRBD1 (5 bases). This CDR3 contains 12 residues. Trimming took 3 bases from V and 5 from J, leaving 7 bases between them. Germline lookup yields CDR1 SGHDN and CDR2 FVKESK. CDR3 region: CASSQDTYGYTF. CDR3 nucleotides: TGTGCCAGCAGCCAGGACACGTATGGCTACACCTTC.

This clone was observed a few times. Other DNA sequences within the sample encode an identical CDR3. The chain is built from TRBV5-1 and TRBJ2-3; 13 bases are a match to TRBD2. The CDR3 spans 15 residues. J gave up 4 bases and V 4 bases, and 3 bases lay outside the gene matches. CDR1 and CDR2 from the germline V gene are SGHRS and YFSETQ. The CDR3 loop reads CASSLGTSGADTQYF. Written as DNA, the CDR3 is TGCGCCAGCAGCCTCGGGACTAGCGGGGCAGATACGCAGTATTTT.

This sequence joins TRBV6-1 and TRBJ2-7, with D possibly being TRBD1 or TRBD2 (5 bases each). The germline gives CDR1 MNHNS, CDR2 SASEGT. Trimming took off 7 bases at V and 3 bases at J, with 13 bases between the two ends. This CDR3 contains 13 residues. The CDR3 region has the DNA TGTGCCAGCACCCTAGGGACGGGCTACGAGCAGTACTTC. This encodes CASTLGTGYEQYF.

This clone was counted ten times or more. The chain combines TRBV2 with TRBJ1-1, with 8 nucleotides matching TRBD1. Per germline, CDR1 SNHLY and CDR2 FYNNEI. The CDR3 is made up of 14 amino acids. The V gene end was trimmed by 7 bases and the J gene end by 4 bases; junction bases not matched to a gene: 8. DNA for the CDR3: TGTGCCAGCACCGAAGACGGACAGGGCACTGAAGCTTTCTTT. As protein: CASTEDGQGTEAFF.